A single sample gave rise to the 29 T cell receptor beta chains below, sequenced in a study of early T cells in non-severe SARS-CoV-2 infection. In TCRdb, the 5' RACE reads were re-called with MiXCR into one record per CDR3 protein. Counted here are about 28,000 distinct CDR3 sequences, around 5% occurring once; the ten biggest clones make up over 0.9%. Sequenced sample: whole blood. Every receptor here comes from an adult who was a healthcare worker with PCR-confirmed SARS-CoV-2 infection or an uninfected control (not recorded which).

This clonotype was recorded many times. This chain joins TRBV7-9 and TRBJ1-1; D uncertain. This CDR3 has 13 residues. The V end was cut by 5 bases, the J end by 1 base, with 8 bases between. From germline, CDR1 is SEHNR and CDR2 FQNEAQ (reference sequence). The CDR3 protein is CASSVEGNTEAFF. In DNA, the CDR3 is TGTGCCAGCAGCGTGGAGGGGAACACTGAAGCTTTCTTT.

This clonotype was detected ten times or more. The V gene is TRBV7-2, the J gene TRBJ1-1; TRBD1 matches at 12 bases. There are 14 residues in the CDR3. Germline loops: CDR1 SGHTA, CDR2 FQGNSA. Trimming took 5 bases from V and 6 from J; bases not matched to a gene: 4. Here the CDR3 reads CASSGDRGRAEAFF. CDR3 coding DNA: TGTGCCAGCAGCGGGGACAGGGGGCGCGCTGAAGCTTTCTTT.

V usage is TRBV20-1 and J usage is TRBJ2-4; D is perhaps TRBD2 (6 bases). V lost 4 bases to trimming and J lost 8 bases, with 21 bases between them. The CDR3 is 15 amino acids. Germline V gives CDR1 DFQATT, CDR2 SNEGSKA (reference sequence). DNA for the CDR3: TGCAGTGCTACCAGAAACGGGAGAAATCGGGACATTCAGTACTTC. It codes for CSATRNGRNRDIQYF.

This clonotype was seen repeatedly, ten times or more. V usage is TRBV12-2 and J usage is TRBJ2-3; whether TRBD1, the table's D call, matches the DNA was not checked. TRBV12-2 is described as a pseudogene. The CDR3 covers 15 residues. The CDR3 reads CASRFLDRSTDTQYF. The CDR3 nucleotides are TGTGCAAGTCGCTTCCTGGACAGAAGCACAGATACGCAGTATTTT.

Many counts were recorded for this clonotype. This chain uses TRBV27 with TRBJ2-7; 9 bases are shared with TRBD2. J gave up 7 bases and V 4 bases, and 8 bases lay outside the gene matches. The CDR3 runs 14 residues. CDR1 is MNHEY, CDR2 SMNVEV, per germline (reference sequence). The CDR3 bases are TGTGCCAGCAGTTCCTTAGGGCGGGAGGGAGAGCAGTACTTC. Translated, it gives CASSSLGREGEQYF.

This clonotype was seen at least ten times. This chain connects TRBV5-1 to TRBJ2-1; D uncertain. Germline values: CDR1 SGHRS, CDR2 YFSETQ. The CDR3 has 14 residues. V shed 0 bases and J shed 3 bases, with 7 bases lying between them. CDR3 sequence: CASSLGYFYNEQFF. The CDR3 nucleotides read TGCGCCAGCAGCTTGGGCTATTTCTACAATGAGCAGTTCTTC.

The chain uses TRBV12-3 or TRBV12-4 and TRBJ2-7; 11 nucleotides line up with TRBD2. With V trimmed by 6 bases and J by 6 bases, 4 bases remained unmatched. This CDR3 is 13 amino acids long. This CDR3 reads CASSFSGGGEQYF. The CDR3 nucleotides are TGTGCCAGCAGCTTTAGCGGGGGGGGCGAGCAGTACTTC.

The table lists this clonotype with a few counts. The chain employs TRBV20-1 and TRBJ2-2, with no clear D. Per the germline V gene, CDR1 is DFQATT and CDR2 is SNEGSKA (reference sequence). This CDR3 region has 15 residues. Trimming stripped 5 bases from V and 3 bases from J, with 16 bases between. The CDR3 region is CSASPNGQYTGELFF. The CDR3 coding sequence is TGCAGTGCTTCGCCGAACGGGCAGTACACCGGGGAGCTGTTTTTT.

This clonotype was seen at least ten times. The chain couples TRBV7-2 to TRBJ2-3; no reliable D call. The CDR3 loop spans 12 amino acids. Germline V gene data show CDR1 as SGHTA and CDR2 as FQGNSA. Trimming pared 2 bases from V and 5 bases from J, leaving 5 bases between. The CDR3 DNA sequence: TGTGCCAGCAGCTTAACGAGAGATACGCAGTATTTT. Protein: CASSLTRDTQYF. Complete variable domain (other parts from reference TRBV7-2 and TRBJ2-3): GAGVSQSPSNKVTEKGKDVELRCDPISGHTALYWYRQSLGQGLEFLIYFQGNSAPDKSGLPSDRFSAERTGGSVSTLTIQRTQQEDSAVYLCASSLTRDTQYFGPGTRLTVL.

This clonotype occurred many times. V and J are TRBV29-1 and TRBJ1-1; no firm D call. The germline V and J ends were trimmed by 0 bases and 1 base, with 9 bases remaining between them. The CDR3 is 14 residues long. Germline V gene data show CDR1 as SQVTM and CDR2 as ANQGSEA. The CDR3 DNA follows: TGCAGCGTTGAAGACCCAGATAGGAACACTGAAGCTTTCTTT. It specifies CSVEDPDRNTEAFF.

This clonotype was detected only a few times. The chain combines TRBV18 with TRBJ1-3, with a weak D call TRBD1 (5 bases). Germline CDR1 and CDR2: KGHSH and LQKENI. The length of the CDR3 is 17 residues. Trimming stripped 5 bases from V and 0 bases from J, with 17 bases between. The CDR3 region has the DNA TGTGCCAGCTCAGCTTCCGGGACGCCAAGCTCTGGAAACACCATATATTTT. Its translation is CASSASGTPSSGNTIYF.

The sample holds many counts of this clonotype. V is TRBV27 and J is TRBJ1-1; D gene ambiguous. The CDR3 runs 14 residues. Germline V gives CDR1 MNHEY, CDR2 SMNVEV (reference sequence). Trimming took 7 bases from V and 1 from J, leaving 13 bases between them. This CDR3 is CASKEKGPNTEAFF. The CDR3 nucleotides read TGTGCCAGCAAGGAAAAGGGTCCGAACACTGAAGCTTTCTTT.

This clonotype occurred a few times. The V call is TRBV18, the J call TRBJ1-4; 7 positions match TRBD1. Germline V CDR1 and CDR2: KGHSH, LQKENI. Trimming removed 3 bases from V and 8 bases from J; junction bases left unmatched: 12. CDR3 length equals 16 residues. The CDR3 sequence: CASSPGSTGVREKLFF. The CDR3 DNA follows: TGTGCCAGCTCACCCGGGAGCACAGGGGTGAGGGAAAAACTGTTTTTT.

This clonotype was seen many times. This sequence joins TRBV20-1 and TRBJ1-3, with 8 nucleotides matching TRBD1. This CDR3 has 14 residues. V shed 6 bases, J shed 0 bases, and the junction held 4 bases outside the gene matches. The V gene's germline CDR1 is DFQATT and CDR2 SNEGSKA (reference sequence). The CDR3 sequence: CSAADRDSGNTIYF. DNA for the CDR3: TGCAGTGCCGCGGACAGGGACTCTGGAAACACCATATATTTT.

In this sample, this clonotype turned up a few times. The chain combines TRBV19 with TRBJ1-1; possibly TRBD1 for D (5 bases). The V gene's germline CDR1 is LNHDA and CDR2 SQIVND (reference sequence). The V gene lost 1 base and the J gene lost 1 base, with 16 bases spanning the gap. This CDR3 has 17 amino acids. CDR3 region: CASSIASPYRTNTEAFF. CDR3 coding DNA: TGTGCCAGTAGTATAGCCTCCCCTTACAGGACGAACACTGAAGCTTTCTTT.

This clonotype was seen ten or more times. This chain joins TRBV28 and TRBJ1-3; 9 nucleotides match TRBD1. V dropped 3 bases and J dropped 5; count of bases not matched to a gene: 8. The CDR3 spans 16 residues. Germline V CDR1 and CDR2: MDHEN, SYDVKM. The CDR3 loop reads CASSFRPDRGRNTIYF. The CDR3, as DNA: TGTGCCAGCAGTTTCCGTCCGGACAGGGGAAGAAACACCATATATTTT.

This clonotype appeared a few times. The chain employs TRBV30 and TRBJ1-2; the D gene is possibly TRBD1 (5 bases). The CDR3 is 11 residues long. V lost 3 bases to trimming and J lost 9 bases, with 11 bases between them. Per germline, CDR1 GTSNPN and CDR2 SVGIG (reference sequence). The CDR3: CAWRGRGRYTF. For the CDR3, the DNA is TGTGCCTGGAGGGGCCGGGGCCGCTACACCTTC.

This clonotype was observed a few times. The chain uses TRBV6-2 or TRBV6-3 and TRBJ2-1, with D perhaps matching TRBD1 or TRBD2 (6 bases each). Germline lookup yields CDR1 MNHEY and CDR2 SVGEGT. The CDR3 has 16 residues. V was clipped by 0 bases and J by 0 bases, with 9 bases between them. CDR3 nucleotide sequence: TGTGCCAGCAGTTACTCTCGGGGGCTCTCCTACAATGAGCAGTTCTTC. Protein product: CASSYSRGLSYNEQFF.

This clonotype was observed at least ten times. The CDR3 DNA is TGTGCCAGCAGCCAAGCGGGGACTAACCCTCTGCATGAGCAGTTCTTC. Its protein is CASSQAGTNPLHEQFF. The chain uses TRBV5-6 and TRBJ2-1; TRBD2 matches at 7 bases. Unmatched junction bases numbered 15, after V lost 4 bases and J lost 8 bases. The germline CDR1 and CDR2 sequences are SGHDT and YYEEEE. The CDR3 is 16 residues long.

This clonotype appeared many times. This chain uses TRBV2 with TRBJ1-4, with no clear D. This CDR3 contains 10 residues. V lost 5 bases to trimming and J lost 10 bases, with 5 bases between them. Germline V lookup: CDR1 SNHLY, CDR2 FYNNEI. CDR3 protein: CASSSGKLFF. In DNA, the CDR3 is TGTGCCAGCAGTTCGGGAAAACTGTTTTTT.

This clonotype was counted many times. The rearrangement joins TRBV6-2 or TRBV6-3 to TRBJ2-1; TRBD2 agrees at 8 bases. The CDR3 runs to 13 residues. Per the germline V gene, CDR1 is MNHEY and CDR2 is SVGEGT. J was trimmed by 3 bases and V by 6 bases; bases with no gene match: 1. CDR3 nucleotides: TGTGCCAGCAGCCTAGCGGGCTACAATGAGCAGTTCTTC. Amino acids: CASSLAGYNEQFF.

The genes are TRBV20-1 and TRBJ1-1; D is ambiguous. Trimming shortened V by 4 bases and J by 2 bases, and 5 bases separated the two germline ends. The CDR3 is 11 residues long. Germline V gives CDR1 DFQATT, CDR2 SNEGSKA (reference sequence). The CDR3: CSAIGNTEAFF. CDR3 in DNA: TGCAGTGCTATCGGAAACACTGAAGCTTTCTTT.

Only a few counts were recorded for this clonotype. The chain couples TRBV27 to TRBJ2-1; D not certain. CDR1 is MNHEY and CDR2 is SMNVEV in the germline V gene (reference sequence). V lost 9 bases, J lost 9 bases, and 21 bases lay in between. The CDR3 runs 14 residues. CDR3 in amino acids: CASQARSYSSEQFF. The CDR3 nucleotides are TGTGCCAGTCAGGCCAGGAGTTATAGTAGTGAGCAGTTCTTC.

In this sample, this clonotype turned up a few times. This chain joins TRBV11-2 and TRBJ1-1; D remains unclear. Trimming shortened V by 0 bases and J by 0 bases, and 8 bases separated the two germline ends. The length of the CDR3 is 15 residues. In germline, CDR1 is SGHAT, CDR2 FQNNGV. CDR3 in amino acids: CASSLEADLNTEAFF. CDR3 nucleotides: TGTGCCAGCAGCTTAGAAGCAGACCTGAACACTGAAGCTTTCTTT. The variable domain in full, completed from reference TRBV11-2 and TRBJ1-1, reads EAGVAQSPRYKIIEKRQSVAFWCNPISGHATLYWYQQILGQGPKLLIQFQNNGVVDDSQLPKDRFSAERLKGVDSTLKIQPAKLEDSAVYLCASSLEADLNTEAFFGQGTRLTVV.

The V gene is TRBV29-1, the J gene TRBJ1-4; perhaps TRBD1 as D (6 bases). CDR3 length: 14 residues. V lost 7 bases and J 8 bases, leaving 20 bases between the germline ends. The germline CDR1 and CDR2 sequences are SQVTM and ANQGSEA. The CDR3 is CSDKLRQVKEKLFF. The DNA for the CDR3 is TGCAGCGACAAGCTTCGACAGGTTAAGGAAAAACTGTTTTTT.

This clonotype appeared a few times. The rearrangement joins TRBV28 to TRBJ2-1; 8 positions match TRBD2. The CDR3 spans 15 residues. Per the germline V gene, CDR1 is MDHEN and CDR2 is SYDVKM. With 7 bases clipped from V and 2 bases from J, the junction kept 7 bases outside the gene matches. The CDR3 reads CASTSSGDAYNEQFF. CDR3 DNA sequence: TGTGCCAGCACCAGTAGCGGGGATGCCTACAATGAGCAGTTCTTC.

This clonotype was counted between two and nine times. The CDR3 spells CASGLAGITDTQYF. DNA for the CDR3: TGTGCCAGCGGACTAGCGGGGATCACAGATACGCAGTATTTT. The rearrangement uses TRBV2 and TRBJ2-3; TRBD2 agrees at 12 bases. The ends lost 8 bases at V and 2 bases at J; junction bases unmatched: 2. Germline V gene lookup returns CDR1 SNHLY and CDR2 FYNNEI. CDR3 length: 14 amino acids.

This clonotype was recorded at least ten times. The CDR3 bases are TGTGCCAGCAGTTTAAGGGGCAATGAGCAGTTCTTC. It codes for CASSLRGNEQFF. V gene TRBV12-3 or TRBV12-4 combines with J gene TRBJ2-1, with D possibly TRBD1 on 5 matching bases. Trimming shortened V by 2 bases and J by 6 bases, and 5 bases separated the two germline ends. There are 12 residues in the CDR3.

The V and J genes are TRBV28 and TRBJ2-3; tentative D call: TRBD2 (5 bases). The CDR3 sequence is 13 residues long. The germline gives CDR1 MDHEN, CDR2 SYDVKM. V was cut by 6 bases and J by 0 bases, with 7 bases left in between. CDR3 DNA sequence: TGTGCCAGCAGGGGCGGGAGCACAGATACGCAGTATTTT. It is translated as CASRGGSTDTQYF. Combining the CDR3 with reference TRBV28 and TRBJ2-3 gives the whole variable domain DVKVTQSSRYLVKRTGEKVFLECVQDMDHENMFWYRQDPGLGLRLIYFSYDVKMKEKGDIPEGYSVSREKKERFSLILESASTNQTSMYLCASRGGSTDTQYFGPGTRLTVL.